Only one count was recorded for the clone carrying this T cell receptor beta chain. Every PCR reaction included synthetic inline CDR3 controls for all V-J pairings. Sequencing used immunoSEQ multiplex PCR; TCRdb keeps in-frame clones, though not all of them. Counted here are some 31,000 clones, around 92% occurring once; the ten biggest clones make up approximately 1.5%. CDR1 and CDR2 from the germline V gene are MNHEY and SMNVEV (reference sequence). V lost 0 bases and J 7 bases, leaving 15 bases between the germline ends. The CDR3 has 15 amino acids. Specified time point: roughly 6 months of natalizumab therapy. This specimen belongs to a study of multiple sclerosis patients with progressive multifocal leukoencephalopathy.

The material sequenced was PBMCs, taken from a patient treated with natalizumab. This TCR derives from a human donor with multiple sclerosis. The chain uses TRBV27 and TRBJ1-2; D perhaps matches TRBD1 (5 bases). This CDR3 reads CASSLSRAGSRGYTF. DNA for the CDR3: TGTGCCAGCAGTTTATCAAGGGCAGGGTCGCGTGGCTACACCTTC.